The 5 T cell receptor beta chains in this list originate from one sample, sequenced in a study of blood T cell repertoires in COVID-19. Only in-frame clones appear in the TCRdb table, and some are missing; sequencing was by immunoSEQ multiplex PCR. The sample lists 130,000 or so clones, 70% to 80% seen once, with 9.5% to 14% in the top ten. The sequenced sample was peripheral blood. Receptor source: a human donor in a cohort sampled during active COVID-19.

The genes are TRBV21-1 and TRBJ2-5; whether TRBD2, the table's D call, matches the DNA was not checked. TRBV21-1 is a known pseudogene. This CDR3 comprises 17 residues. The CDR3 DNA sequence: TGTGCCAGCAGCACCCACGGTAGCGGGGGGATTCAAGAGACCCAGTACTTC. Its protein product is CASSTHGSGGIQETQYF.

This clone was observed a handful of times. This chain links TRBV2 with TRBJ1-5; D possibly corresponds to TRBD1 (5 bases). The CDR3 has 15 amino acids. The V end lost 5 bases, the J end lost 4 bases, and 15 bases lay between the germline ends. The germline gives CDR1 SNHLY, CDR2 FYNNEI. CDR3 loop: CASSPTRQSNQPQHF. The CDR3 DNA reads TGTGCCAGCAGTCCGACTAGACAGTCTAATCAGCCCCAGCATTTT.

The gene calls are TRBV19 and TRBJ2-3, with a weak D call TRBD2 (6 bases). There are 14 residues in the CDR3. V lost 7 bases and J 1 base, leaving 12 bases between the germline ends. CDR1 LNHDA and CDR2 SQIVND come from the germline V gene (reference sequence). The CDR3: CASKDGGGTDTQYF. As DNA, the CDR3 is TGTGCCAGTAAAGATGGCGGGGGCACAGATACGCAGTATTTT.

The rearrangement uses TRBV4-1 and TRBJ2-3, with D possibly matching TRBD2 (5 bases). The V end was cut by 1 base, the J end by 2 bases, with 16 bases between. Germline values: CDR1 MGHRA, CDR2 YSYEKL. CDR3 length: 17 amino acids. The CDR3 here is CASSQVRGRPDTDTQYF. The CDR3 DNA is TGCGCCAGCAGCCAAGTAAGAGGGAGACCGGACACAGATACGCAGTATTTT.

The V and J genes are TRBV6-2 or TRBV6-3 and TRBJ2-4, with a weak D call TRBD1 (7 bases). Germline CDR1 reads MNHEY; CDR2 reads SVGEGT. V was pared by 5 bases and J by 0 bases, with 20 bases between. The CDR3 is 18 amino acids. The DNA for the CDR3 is TGTGCCAGCAGTACCCCCCGCGGGACAGTTTTAGCCAAAAACATTCAGTACTTC. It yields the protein CASSTPRGTVLAKNIQYF.